Following are 32 T cell receptor beta chains from one sample sequenced in a study of blood T cell repertoires in COVID-19. Data came from immunoSEQ multiplex PCR; TCRdb stores just in-frame clones and leaves some out. The table lists roughly 230,000 clones, 90% of them singletons. The sample was peripheral blood. The receptor set was obtained from a woman aged 55-69 years with COVID-19, enrolled during active disease.

The chain recombines TRBV27 with TRBJ2-5; a weak D match, TRBD2 (5 bases). V gave up 3 bases and J gave up 7 bases, with 15 bases separating them. Germline V lookup: CDR1 MNHEY, CDR2 SMNVEV (reference sequence). The CDR3 runs 14 residues. The DNA of the CDR3 is TGTGCCAGCAGTTTTAATACCGGGGTTGGGACCCAGTACTTC. Translation gives CASSFNTGVGTQYF.

J is TRBJ2-5 and V is TRBV4-2; TRBD2 aligns across 7 bases. The CDR3 length is 13 residues. Trimming cost V 3 bases and J 5 bases; bases outside gene matches: 3. The germline V gene encodes CDR1 LGHNA and CDR2 YNFKEQ. The CDR3 protein is CASSQRGGETQYF. CDR3 DNA sequence: TGTGCCAGCAGCCAGCGCGGGGGTGAGACCCAGTACTTC.

The gene calls are TRBV11-1 and TRBJ2-2; possibly TRBD1 for D (6 bases). V lost 5 bases and J 4 bases, leaving 11 bases between the germline ends. Germline CDR1 reads SGHAT; CDR2 reads FQDESV (reference sequence). The CDR3 length is 14 residues. CDR3 DNA sequence: TGTGCCAGCAGCCCTCAGGGGAGCACCGGGGAGCTGTTTTTT. Translating it yields CASSPQGSTGELFF.

CDR3 sequence reads: CASRGTGVNYGYTF. DNA of the CDR3: TGTGCCAGCAGGGGGACAGGAGTTAACTATGGCTACACCTTC. V is TRBV6-5 and J is TRBJ1-2; TRBD1 agrees at 8 bases. V lost 6 bases and J lost 1; bases outside the gene matches: 4. Germline CDR1 reads MNHEY; CDR2 reads SVGAGI. The CDR3 loop spans 14 amino acids.

This clone has a single count. V usage is TRBV19 and J usage is TRBJ1-1, with unresolved D. This CDR3 comprises 15 residues. CDR1 and CDR2 from the germline V gene are LNHDA and SQIVND (reference sequence). V lost 7 bases to trimming and J lost 1 base, with 16 bases between them. CDR3 residues: CASTPLGNWNTEAFF. The DNA of the CDR3 is TGTGCCAGTACCCCACTAGGCAATTGGAACACTGAAGCTTTCTTT. Complete variable domain (other parts from reference TRBV19 and TRBJ1-1): DGGITQSPKYLFRKEGQNVTLSCEQNLNHDAMYWYRQDPGQGLRLIYYSQIVNDFQKGDIAEGYSVSREKKESFPLTVTSAQKNPTAFYLCASTPLGNWNTEAFFGQGTRLTVV.

The V and J genes are TRBV7-2 and TRBJ2-7; 7 bases align to TRBD2. Germline loops: CDR1 SGHTA, CDR2 FQGNSA. The CDR3 totals 14 residues. The ends lost 4 bases at V and 2 bases at J; junction bases unmatched: 5. The CDR3 sequence is CASSSGTIPYEQYF. In DNA form, the CDR3 reads TGTGCCAGCAGCTCCGGGACTATTCCCTACGAGCAGTACTTC.

CDR3 protein: CASSSRKNTEAFF. CDR3 nucleotide sequence: TGTGCCAGTAGCAGTCGCAAGAACACTGAAGCTTTCTTT. V and J are TRBV19 and TRBJ1-1; unclear D gene. This CDR3 comprises 13 residues. Trimming pared 6 bases from V and 1 base from J, leaving 9 bases between. Germline CDR1 and CDR2: LNHDA and SQIVND (reference sequence).

The V and J genes are TRBV7-2 and TRBJ1-2; 9 nucleotides agree with TRBD1. With 0 bases clipped from V and 7 bases from J, the junction kept 6 bases outside the gene matches. In germline, CDR1 is SGHTA, CDR2 FQGNSA. The CDR3 consists of 15 residues. CDR3 in amino acids: CASSLAGGDRVGYTF. The CDR3 bases are TGTGCCAGCAGCTTAGCGGGCGGGGACAGGGTTGGCTACACCTTC. Combining the CDR3 with reference TRBV7-2 and TRBJ1-2 gives the whole variable domain GAGVSQSPSNKVTEKGKDVELRCDPISGHTALYWYRQSLGQGLEFLIYFQGNSAPDKSGLPSDRFSAERTGGSVSTLTIQRTQQEDSAVYLCASSLAGGDRVGYTFGSGTRLTVV.

The rearrangement joins TRBV5-8 to TRBJ2-4; 7 bases fit TRBD2. Germline V gene data show CDR1 as SGHTS and CDR2 as YDEGEE. CDR3 length equals 17 residues. V gave up 1 base and J gave up 0 bases; unmatched junction bases: 7. CDR3 sequence (DNA): TGTGCCAGCAGCTTGTGGGAGGGGTCAGAAGCCAAAAACATTCAGTACTTC. Amino acids: CASSLWEGSEAKNIQYF.

This clone was recorded once. The V call is TRBV7-3, the J call TRBJ2-7, with 10 bases aligning to TRBD2. J gave up 3 bases and V 2 bases, and 4 bases lay outside the gene matches. Germline V CDR1 and CDR2: SGHTA, FQGTGA. This CDR3 has 15 amino acids. CDR3 in DNA: TGTGCCAGCAGCTTATCCAGCGGGGGGGACTACGAGCAGTACTTC. This translates into CASSLSSGGDYEQYF.

V is TRBV27 and J is TRBJ1-2; 8 nucleotides match TRBD1. This CDR3 is 15 amino acids long. Per germline, CDR1 MNHEY and CDR2 SMNVEV (reference sequence). V shed 3 bases and J 3 bases; nucleotides not matched to a gene: 6. The CDR3 loop is CASSFGQGAYYGYTF. DNA for the CDR3: TGTGCCAGCAGTTTCGGGCAGGGGGCGTACTATGGCTACACCTTC.

CDR3 sequence (DNA): TGTGCCACCAGCGATACAGGGGGAGCTTTTGGCTACACCTTC. Amino acid sequence: CATSDTGGAFGYTF. The chain employs TRBV15 and TRBJ1-2; 8 bases map to TRBD1. Losses at the gene ends were 5 bases for V and 7 bases for J; bases not matched to a gene: 9. The CDR3 extends over 14 amino acids. The germline V gene has CDR1 LNHNV and CDR2 YYDKDF (reference sequence).

The V gene is TRBV12-3 or TRBV12-4, the J gene TRBJ2-7; no reliable D call. V was trimmed by 7 bases and J by 7 bases, leaving 17 bases between them. The CDR3 totals 13 residues. The CDR3 protein is CASTRGSQAEQYF. CDR3 coding DNA: TGTGCCAGCACCCGCGGCAGCCAAGCGGAGCAGTACTTC.

This chain links TRBV18 with TRBJ1-2; no firm D call. The V and J ends lost 1 base and 4 bases respectively, with 10 bases between them. The CDR3 has 14 amino acids. Germline loops: CDR1 KGHSH, CDR2 LQKENI. The CDR3 DNA is TGTGCCAGCTCACCACGGGGAGAGGCCTATGGCTACACCTTC. The encoded protein is CASSPRGEAYGYTF.

V gene TRBV7-2 combines with J gene TRBJ2-5; TRBD2 aligns across 12 bases. CDR3 length: 19 amino acids. The germline V gene has CDR1 SGHTA and CDR2 FQGNSA. With 5 bases clipped from V and 5 bases from J, the junction kept 18 bases outside the gene matches. The CDR3 region has the DNA TGTGCCAGCAGCCGCCTTCCGACTAGCGGGGGCCTCAGAGGGGAGACCCAGTACTTC. Protein product: CASSRLPTSGGLRGETQYF.

V usage is TRBV4-2 and J usage is TRBJ2-3; D is perhaps TRBD2 (6 bases). Germline V gene data show CDR1 as LGHNA and CDR2 as YNFKEQ. Trimming shortened V by 1 base and J by 2 bases, and 16 bases separated the two germline ends. The length of the CDR3 is 17 residues. DNA of the CDR3: TGTGCCAGCAGCCAAGGGTTGTGGGGGAGGAACACAGATACGCAGTATTTT. Translated, it gives CASSQGLWGRNTDTQYF.

The rearrangement joins TRBV3-1 (or the pseudogene TRBV3-2) to TRBJ1-3; 7 bases map to TRBD1. The CDR3 covers 16 residues. The ends lost 1 base at V and 4 bases at J; junction bases unmatched: 7. CDR1 is LGHDT, CDR2 YNNKEL, per germline (reference sequence). The CDR3 coding sequence is TGTGCCAGCAGCCAAGGTAGAGGGGGCTCCGGAAACACCATATATTTT. Its translation is CASSQGRGGSGNTIYF.

Written as DNA, the CDR3 is TGTGCCAGCACCAGACAGGCCGAAGCTTTCTTT. It specifies CASTRQAEAFF. The chain couples TRBV6-5 to TRBJ1-1; a possible D gene is TRBD1 (6 bases). This CDR3 region has 11 residues. Germline V gene data show CDR1 as MNHEY and CDR2 as SVGAGI. The germline V and J ends were trimmed by 7 bases and 8 bases, with 11 bases remaining between them.

The chain employs TRBV19 and TRBJ1-1; 9 bases map to TRBD1. CDR3 length: 13 amino acids. Trimming took 8 bases from V and 2 from J; bases not matched to a gene: 3. The germline gives CDR1 LNHDA, CDR2 SQIVND (reference sequence). CDR3 in DNA: TGTGCCAGTCAACAGGGGGCAAACACTGAAGCTTTCTTT. This gives the protein CASQQGANTEAFF.

V and J are TRBV3-1 (or the pseudogene TRBV3-2) and TRBJ1-5; D is undetermined. Trimming took 4 bases from V and 7 from J, leaving 14 bases between them. Per germline, CDR1 LGHDT and CDR2 YNNKEL (reference sequence). This CDR3 is 14 amino acids long. The DNA of the CDR3 is TGTGCCAGCAGCCCCTCCCCGGGGAGACAGCCCCAGCATTTT. Translated: CASSPSPGRQPQHF.

The J gene is TRBJ1-2, the V gene TRBV9, with D maybe TRBD1 (6 bases). CDR3 length: 14 residues. The germline V and J ends were trimmed by 0 bases and 3 bases, with 9 bases remaining between them. Germline lookup yields CDR1 SGDLS and CDR2 YYNGEE. CDR3 in DNA: TGTGCCAGCAGCGTAGGGGCAGGGGACTATGGCTACACCTTC. This gives the protein CASSVGAGDYGYTF.

The CDR3: CASSQDPPGTGFQETQYF. In nucleotides, the CDR3 is TGCGCCAGCAGCCAAGATCCTCCCGGGACAGGGTTCCAAGAGACCCAGTACTTC. The chain recombines TRBV4-3 with TRBJ2-5, with 9 bases that match TRBD1. Germline CDR1 is LGHNA and CDR2 is YSLEER. With V trimmed by 0 bases and J by 1 base, 9 bases remained unmatched. CDR3 length equals 18 residues.

The V and J genes are TRBV7-8 and TRBJ2-5; 15 bases are shared with TRBD2. Germline CDR1 SGHVS, CDR2 FQNEAQ. The J segment lost 2 bases and the V segment lost 7 bases, leaving 11 bases of the junction unmatched. The CDR3 loop spans 18 amino acids. CDR3: CASNEHGTSGGRQETQYF. The DNA of the CDR3 is TGTGCCAGCAACGAACACGGGACTAGCGGGGGGAGGCAAGAGACCCAGTACTTC.

The chain has TRBV5-1 and TRBJ1-3, with 8 bases matching TRBD1. Germline loops: CDR1 SGHRS, CDR2 YFSETQ. J was trimmed by 2 bases and V by 4 bases; bases with no gene match: 5. The CDR3 length is 15 residues. The CDR3 loop reads CASSIGQGPGNTIYF. The CDR3 DNA sequence: TGCGCCAGCAGCATCGGACAGGGCCCTGGAAACACCATATATTTT.

V and J are TRBV19 and TRBJ2-5; 7 positions agree with TRBD1. V trimming: 4 bases; J trimming: 5 bases; junction bases outside the gene matches: 4. In germline, CDR1 is LNHDA, CDR2 SQIVND (reference sequence). The CDR3 has 13 amino acids. The CDR3 bases are TGTGCCAGTAGTACGCCACAGGGGGAGACCCAGTACTTC. This sequence encodes CASSTPQGETQYF.

The chain joins TRBV25-1 to TRBJ2-1, with 11 bases identical to TRBD2. V trimming: 3 bases; J trimming: 4 bases; junction bases outside the gene matches: 5. CDR1 and CDR2 from the germline V gene are MGHDK and SYGVNS. The CDR3 consists of 16 residues. For the CDR3, the DNA is TGTGCCAGCAGTGAGCTGACTAGCGGGGAGTACAATGAGCAGTTCTTC. Encoded protein: CASSELTSGEYNEQFF.

The J gene is TRBJ2-7, the V gene TRBV7-2; possibly TRBD1 for D (5 bases). The CDR3 has 13 amino acids. Germline V CDR1 and CDR2: SGHTA, FQGNSA. V shed 8 bases and J shed 3 bases, with 14 bases lying between them. CDR3 DNA: TGTGCCAGCGGGATAGGGGCCTTCTACGAGCAGTACTTC. This encodes CASGIGAFYEQYF.

J is TRBJ1-4 and V is TRBV30; TRBD1 matches 10 bases. Germline CDR1 GTSNPN, CDR2 SVGIG (reference sequence). Trimming took 7 bases from V and 6 from J; bases not matched to a gene: 2. The CDR3 covers 12 residues. CDR3 coding DNA: TGTGCCTCCGGGACAGGGGATGAAAAACTGTTTTTT. It specifies CASGTGDEKLFF.

The V call is TRBV6-5, the J call TRBJ1-2; D might be TRBD1 (5 bases). V was pared by 0 bases and J by 8 bases, with 13 bases between. CDR1 and CDR2 from the germline V gene are MNHEY and SVGAGI. This CDR3 is 14 amino acids long. The CDR3 coding sequence is TGTGCCAGCAGTTACTCTGCCCACCGGGGGGGCTACACCTTC. Its translation: CASSYSAHRGGYTF.

The CDR3 loop is CASGPTGGFYEQYF. The CDR3 nucleotides are TGTGCCAGCGGCCCGACAGGGGGCTTCTACGAGCAGTACTTC. The rearrangement links TRBV7-2 to TRBJ2-7, with TRBD1 identical over 10 bases. The trim removed 8 bases at V and 3 bases at J, leaving 7 bases unmatched. This CDR3 region has 14 residues. Per germline, CDR1 SGHTA and CDR2 FQGNSA.

The chain has TRBV27 and TRBJ1-2; D possibly corresponds to TRBD1 (6 bases). The CDR3 covers 13 residues. The germline V and J ends were trimmed by 5 bases and 4 bases, with 11 bases remaining between them. The germline gives CDR1 MNHEY, CDR2 SMNVEV (reference sequence). The CDR3 nucleotides read TGTGCCAGCAGTCCACGAGGGGGCTATGGCTACACCTTC. It specifies CASSPRGGYGYTF.

This rearrangement joins TRBV4-2 to TRBJ2-2, with D uncertain. The CDR3 runs to 13 residues. With 0 bases removed from V and 6 bases from J, the gap between germline ends came to 5 bases. The germline V gene encodes CDR1 LGHNA and CDR2 YNFKEQ. The DNA of the CDR3 is TGTGCCAGCAGCCAAGATCGTTCCGGGGAGCTGTTTTTT. Translated: CASSQDRSGELFF.